The 29 T cell receptor beta chains below were found in one sample sequenced in a study of cytomegalovirus exposure and HLA in healthy donors. Only in-frame clones appear in the TCRdb table, and some are missing; sequencing was by immunoSEQ multiplex PCR. The sample shows 150,000 or so clones, 89% of them seen only once. Sequenced input: PBMCs. All receptors derive from a woman younger than 30 in good health and CMV-seropositive.

In its sample, this clone was seen once. The chain is built from TRBV6-5 and TRBJ2-7; D gene ambiguous. The CDR3 totals 13 residues. The V gene lost 6 bases and the J gene lost 2 bases, with 11 bases spanning the gap. Germline CDR1 and CDR2: MNHEY and SVGAGI. CDR3 region: CASSLHQAYEQYF. CDR3 in DNA: TGTGCCAGCAGCTTACACCAGGCCTACGAGCAGTACTTC.

The genes are TRBV30 and TRBJ1-6; 8 nucleotides match TRBD1. Germline V lookup: CDR1 GTSNPN, CDR2 SVGIG (reference sequence). The CDR3 extends over 16 amino acids. After removal of 2 bases from V and 8 bases from J, the junction contained 11 bases not matched to a gene. Here the CDR3 reads CAWSSLDRVKDSPLHF. CDR3 bases: TGTGCCTGGAGTTCCCTGGACAGGGTAAAGGATTCACCCCTCCACTTT.

This rearrangement joins TRBV10-3 to TRBJ2-5; possibly TRBD1 for D (6 bases). Germline lookup yields CDR1 ENHRY and CDR2 SYGVKD. V was trimmed by 7 bases and J by 2 bases, leaving 17 bases between them. The CDR3 runs to 15 residues. The CDR3, as DNA: TGTGCCATCAATAGAGGACCGGGACATCAAGAGACCCAGTACTTC. Translation gives CAINRGPGHQETQYF.

The chain links TRBV5-1 to TRBJ2-3; TRBD2 matches 12 bases. Germline V CDR1 and CDR2: SGHRS, YFSETQ. CDR3 length equals 19 residues. V shed 4 bases, J shed 6 bases, and the junction held 18 bases outside the gene matches. Here the CDR3 DNA reads TGCGCCAGCAGCCGTGCGGTACTAGCGGGGGGCAACCGCGGGGATACGCAGTATTTT. Protein: CASSRAVLAGGNRGDTQYF.

CDR3: CASSQVPGRVTEAFF. The CDR3 DNA sequence: TGTGCCAGCAGCCAAGTTCCGGGGAGGGTTACTGAAGCTTTCTTT. The chain employs TRBV14 and TRBJ1-1; D gene ambiguous. V was trimmed by 1 base and J by 5 bases, leaving 14 bases between them. There are 15 residues in the CDR3. Per germline, CDR1 SGHDN and CDR2 FVKESK.

This clone has just one count. The chain carries TRBV21-1 and TRBJ1-5; the table's D call TRBD1 went unverified against the DNA. TRBV21-1 is a listed pseudogene. This CDR3 comprises 18 residues. CDR3 nucleotides: TGTGCCAGCAGCTCCCTCCCCCAAGGGGCGCATCGCAATCAGCCCCAGCATTTT. It codes for CASSSLPQGAHRNQPQHF.

This clone was detected once. V and J are TRBV14 and TRBJ1-2; D might be TRBD1 (5 bases). V was clipped by 5 bases and J by 8 bases, with 12 bases between them. Germline assignment: CDR1 SGHDN and CDR2 FVKESK. The CDR3 has 12 residues. The CDR3 is CASSAGVTGYTF. CDR3 nucleotide sequence: TGTGCCAGCAGCGCGGGGGTAACGGGCTACACCTTC.

The chain joins TRBV2 to TRBJ2-3; TRBD2 is a possible D gene (5 bases). The V gene's germline CDR1 is SNHLY and CDR2 FYNNEI. CDR3 length equals 17 residues. V lost 2 bases, J lost 0 bases, and 15 bases lay in between. CDR3 coding DNA: TGTGCCAGCAGTGAAATTGGGTGGGAGACTAGCACAGATACGCAGTATTTT. Encoded protein: CASSEIGWETSTDTQYF.

The chain recombines TRBV29-1 with TRBJ2-5; TRBD1 aligns across 12 bases. From germline, CDR1 is SQVTM and CDR2 ANQGSEA. Trimming removed 4 bases from V and 5 bases from J; junction bases left unmatched: 5. This CDR3 spans 14 amino acids. CDR3 nucleotides: TGCAGCGTTGCCGGGACAGGGGGCTTGGAGACCCAGTACTTC. Translation gives CSVAGTGGLETQYF.

V and J are TRBV18 and TRBJ2-1, with 8 bases lining up with TRBD2. V lost 1 base and J lost 9; bases outside the gene matches: 11. The CDR3 spans 16 residues. The germline gives CDR1 KGHSH, CDR2 LQKENI. The CDR3 region is CASSPLGPGGYGEQFF. DNA for the CDR3: TGTGCCAGCTCACCACTCGGCCCGGGGGGGTACGGTGAGCAGTTCTTC.

This sequence joins TRBV7-2 and TRBJ2-5; 9 nucleotides align to TRBD1. Losses at the gene ends were 6 bases for V and 5 bases for J; bases not matched to a gene: 7. This CDR3 has 14 amino acids. Germline assignment: CDR1 SGHTA and CDR2 FQGNSA. CDR3 sequence reads: CASSFNRGPETQYF. The CDR3 DNA sequence: TGTGCCAGCAGTTTTAACAGGGGGCCGGAGACCCAGTACTTC. Based on the CDR3 plus reference TRBV7-2 and TRBJ2-5, the full variable domain is GAGVSQSPSNKVTEKGKDVELRCDPISGHTALYWYRQSLGQGLEFLIYFQGNSAPDKSGLPSDRFSAERTGGSVSTLTIQRTQQEDSAVYLCASSFNRGPETQYFGPGTRLLVL.

The rearrangement links TRBV13 to TRBJ1-3; D is possibly TRBD1 (6 bases). Germline V gene lookup returns CDR1 PRHDT and CDR2 FYEKMQ (reference sequence). The CDR3 contains 15 residues. V dropped 5 bases and J dropped 0 bases, with 11 bases sitting between them. The CDR3 DNA is TGTGCCAGCAGCCGGGGAGGGGGCTCTGGAAACACCATATATTTT. It specifies CASSRGGGSGNTIYF.

This chain uses TRBV14 with TRBJ2-3; D uncertain. This CDR3 comprises 12 residues. Trimming pared 5 bases from V and 7 bases from J, leaving 10 bases between. Germline V gives CDR1 SGHDN, CDR2 FVKESK. As DNA, the CDR3 is TGTGCCAGCAGCTATAGTCCCTATACGCAGTATTTT. This sequence encodes CASSYSPYTQYF.

This chain uses TRBV2 with TRBJ1-1, with TRBD1 matching 10 bases. This CDR3 comprises 14 residues. Looked up from germline, CDR1 is SNHLY and CDR2 is FYNNEI. The trim removed 7 bases at V and 3 bases at J, leaving 5 bases unmatched. CDR3 DNA sequence: TGTGCCAGCACCGGACAGGGGGGGTACACTGAAGCTTTCTTT. It codes for CASTGQGGYTEAFF.

CDR3 residues: CASSLWGGDQETQYF. In DNA form, the CDR3 reads TGTGCCAGCAGCTTGTGGGGAGGGGACCAAGAGACCCAGTACTTC. The chain carries TRBV5-8 and TRBJ2-5; 7 bases agree with TRBD2. There are 15 residues in the CDR3. The germline gives CDR1 SGHTS, CDR2 YDEGEE. V was clipped by 1 base and J by 0 bases; unmatched bases: 3. Variable domain in full (rest from reference TRBV5-8 and TRBJ2-5): EAGVTQSPTHLIKTRGQQATLRCSPISGHTSVYWYQQALGLGLQFLLWYDEGEERNRGNFPPRFSGRQFPNYSSELNVNALELEDSALYLCASSLWGGDQETQYFGPGTRLLVL.

This clone was detected a few times. The chain combines TRBV7-6 with TRBJ2-3, with 8 bases identical to TRBD2. This CDR3 has 19 residues. CDR1 is SGHVS and CDR2 is FNYEAQ in the germline V gene. The junction had 11 bases not matched to a gene; V was cut back by 0 bases and J by 0 bases. CDR3 in DNA: TGTGCCAGCAGCTTAGCCCCTCCGATAGCGGGGACCAGCACAGATACGCAGTATTTT. It is translated as CASSLAPPIAGTSTDTQYF.

By share, this clone ranks as medium-sized (0.01 to 0.1%). CDR3 bases: TGTGCCAGTAGCTTGACTAGCGGGGGAGGAGAGACCCAGTACTTC. It translates to CASSLTSGGGETQYF. This sequence joins TRBV19 and TRBJ2-5; 12 nucleotides line up with TRBD2. J gave up 4 bases and V 6 bases, and 6 bases lay outside the gene matches. The CDR3 runs to 15 residues. CDR1 is LNHDA and CDR2 is SQIVND in the germline V gene (reference sequence). The full variable domain, its missing parts supplied by reference TRBV19 and TRBJ2-5, is DGGITQSPKYLFRKEGQNVTLSCEQNLNHDAMYWYRQDPGQGLRLIYYSQIVNDFQKGDIAEGYSVSREKKESFPLTVTSAQKNPTAFYLCASSLTSGGGETQYFGPGTRLLVL.

The chain employs TRBV2 and TRBJ2-5, with D perhaps matching TRBD1 (6 bases). Germline CDR1 is SNHLY and CDR2 is FYNNEI. V was pared by 1 base and J by 1 base, with 16 bases between. The CDR3 extends over 17 amino acids. The CDR3 loop is CASSEGTGKKAQETQYF. The CDR3 nucleotides are TGTGCCAGCAGTGAAGGAACAGGGAAGAAGGCCCAAGAGACCCAGTACTTC.

The chain joins TRBV12-5 to TRBJ2-1; TRBD2 aligns across 10 bases. J lost 13 bases, V lost 7 bases, and 10 bases had no gene match. The length of the CDR3 is 13 residues. CDR1 is LGHNT, CDR2 FRNRAP, per germline. CDR3 sequence: CASEPGLARRQFF. The CDR3 nucleotides are TGTGCTAGTGAACCGGGACTAGCGCGGCGCCAGTTCTTC.

On this clone itself: The junction differs from germline at one of its ends, possibly a read error. This CDR3 is CASSLNRGNEQYF. The CDR3 DNA follows: TGTGCTAGCAGCTTAAATCGCGGGAACGAGCAGTACTTC. The chain joins TRBV7-7 to TRBJ2-7; tentatively, D is TRBD2 (6 bases). The CDR3 has 13 residues. Germline lookup yields CDR1 SSHAT and CDR2 FNYEAQ (reference sequence).

The chain carries TRBV2 and TRBJ1-2, with TRBD1 matching 7 bases. This CDR3 is built from 15 residues. Per germline, CDR1 SNHLY and CDR2 FYNNEI. V trimming: 1 base; J trimming: 6 bases; junction bases outside the gene matches: 8. CDR3 in amino acids: CASSEEQGSSDGYTF. The CDR3, as DNA: TGTGCCAGCAGTGAAGAACAGGGGTCTTCCGATGGCTACACCTTC. The variable domain in full, completed from reference TRBV2 and TRBJ1-2, reads EPEVTQTPSHQVTQMGQEVILRCVPISNHLYFYWYRQILGQKVEFLVSFYNNEISEKSEIFDDQFSVERPDGSNFTLKIRSTKLEDSAMYFCASSEEQGSSDGYTFGSGTRLTVV.

In this sample, this clone turned up once. The chain links TRBV7-2 to TRBJ2-3, with TRBD2 identical over 10 bases. The germline V gene has CDR1 SGHTA and CDR2 FQGNSA. The J segment lost 0 bases and the V segment lost 5 bases, leaving 8 bases of the junction unmatched. The CDR3 runs to 17 residues. CDR3 amino acids: CASSLLGAGGSTDTQYF. The CDR3, as DNA: TGTGCCAGCAGCCTTCTCGGAGCGGGAGGGAGCACAGATACGCAGTATTTT. Drawing the rest from reference TRBV7-2 and TRBJ2-3, the complete variable domain is GAGVSQSPSNKVTEKGKDVELRCDPISGHTALYWYRQSLGQGLEFLIYFQGNSAPDKSGLPSDRFSAERTGGSVSTLTIQRTQQEDSAVYLCASSLLGAGGSTDTQYFGPGTRLTVL.

This clone was seen a single time. This chain connects TRBV7-3 to TRBJ2-7, with 9 bases lining up with TRBD1. After removal of 2 bases from V and 7 bases from J, the junction contained 6 bases not matched to a gene. This CDR3 has 14 residues. Germline V gene sequence: CDR1 SGHTA, CDR2 FQGTGA. The CDR3 loop is CASSLAGQGREQYF. The CDR3 coding sequence is TGTGCCAGCAGCTTAGCGGGACAGGGCCGGGAGCAGTACTTC.

This clone was seen just once. The chain recombines TRBV27 with TRBJ2-3; maybe TRBD2 (6 bases). The germline CDR1 and CDR2 sequences are MNHEY and SMNVEV (reference sequence). The CDR3 covers 13 residues. The V and J ends lost 6 bases and 1 base respectively, with 8 bases between them. CDR3 nucleotides: TGTGCCAGCAGAGTAGCGGGCACAGATACGCAGTATTTT. It codes for CASRVAGTDTQYF.

The chain is built from TRBV7-9 and TRBJ2-3; unclear D gene. V was clipped by 3 bases and J by 0 bases, with 4 bases between them. This CDR3 comprises 13 residues. Germline lookup yields CDR1 SEHNR and CDR2 FQNEAQ (reference sequence). For the CDR3, the DNA is TGTGCCAGCAGCTTCGAGAGCACAGATACGCAGTATTTT. It is translated as CASSFESTDTQYF.

The V call is TRBV10-3, the J call TRBJ1-1, with D tentatively TRBD1 (5 bases). The V gene's germline CDR1 is ENHRY and CDR2 SYGVKD. The CDR3 sequence is 14 residues long. Trimming stripped 3 bases from V and 3 bases from J, with 11 bases between. Here the CDR3 DNA reads TGTGCCATCAGTGACCCAGGGCTTGACACTGAAGCTTTCTTT. Translation: CAISDPGLDTEAFF.

The genes are TRBV10-3 and TRBJ2-7; a weak D match, TRBD2 (5 bases). Looked up from germline, CDR1 is ENHRY and CDR2 is SYGVKD. V gave up 4 bases and J gave up 4 bases, with 14 bases separating them. The CDR3 is made up of 14 amino acids. CDR3 in amino acids: CAISGGATGYEQYF. The CDR3 bases are TGTGCCATCAGTGGGGGAGCTACCGGGTACGAGCAGTACTTC.

The gene calls are TRBV29-1 and TRBJ2-5; 13 positions agree with TRBD2. The V gene's germline CDR1 is SQVTM and CDR2 ANQGSEA. Trimming removed 8 bases from V and 5 bases from J; junction bases left unmatched: 8. The CDR3 has 14 amino acids. CDR3 coding DNA: TGCAGCTTATGGACTAGCGGGGGCCGGGAGACCCAGTACTTC. It yields the protein CSLWTSGGRETQYF.

The V and J genes are TRBV9 and TRBJ2-4; maybe TRBD1 (6 bases). The germline V gene encodes CDR1 SGDLS and CDR2 YYNGEE. This CDR3 is built from 14 residues. V lost 4 bases to trimming and J lost 7 bases, with 15 bases between them. As DNA, the CDR3 is TGTGCCAGCAGCTTTAACGACAGGAGCAACATTCAGTACTTC. This encodes CASSFNDRSNIQYF.